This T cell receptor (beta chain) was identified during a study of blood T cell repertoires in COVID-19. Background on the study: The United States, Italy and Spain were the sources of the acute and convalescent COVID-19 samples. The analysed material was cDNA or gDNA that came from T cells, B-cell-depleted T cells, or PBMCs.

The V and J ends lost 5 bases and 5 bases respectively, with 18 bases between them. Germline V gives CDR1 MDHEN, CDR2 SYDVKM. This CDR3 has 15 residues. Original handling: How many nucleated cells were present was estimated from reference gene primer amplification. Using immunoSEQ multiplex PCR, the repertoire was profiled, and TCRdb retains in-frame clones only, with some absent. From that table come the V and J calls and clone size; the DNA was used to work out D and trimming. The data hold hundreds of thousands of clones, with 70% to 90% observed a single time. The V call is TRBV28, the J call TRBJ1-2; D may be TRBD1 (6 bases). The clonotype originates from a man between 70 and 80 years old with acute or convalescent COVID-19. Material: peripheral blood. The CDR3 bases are TGTGCCAGCAGTGGGGTTCTGACAGGCGCTTATGGCTACACCTTC. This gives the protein CASSGVLTGAYGYTF.